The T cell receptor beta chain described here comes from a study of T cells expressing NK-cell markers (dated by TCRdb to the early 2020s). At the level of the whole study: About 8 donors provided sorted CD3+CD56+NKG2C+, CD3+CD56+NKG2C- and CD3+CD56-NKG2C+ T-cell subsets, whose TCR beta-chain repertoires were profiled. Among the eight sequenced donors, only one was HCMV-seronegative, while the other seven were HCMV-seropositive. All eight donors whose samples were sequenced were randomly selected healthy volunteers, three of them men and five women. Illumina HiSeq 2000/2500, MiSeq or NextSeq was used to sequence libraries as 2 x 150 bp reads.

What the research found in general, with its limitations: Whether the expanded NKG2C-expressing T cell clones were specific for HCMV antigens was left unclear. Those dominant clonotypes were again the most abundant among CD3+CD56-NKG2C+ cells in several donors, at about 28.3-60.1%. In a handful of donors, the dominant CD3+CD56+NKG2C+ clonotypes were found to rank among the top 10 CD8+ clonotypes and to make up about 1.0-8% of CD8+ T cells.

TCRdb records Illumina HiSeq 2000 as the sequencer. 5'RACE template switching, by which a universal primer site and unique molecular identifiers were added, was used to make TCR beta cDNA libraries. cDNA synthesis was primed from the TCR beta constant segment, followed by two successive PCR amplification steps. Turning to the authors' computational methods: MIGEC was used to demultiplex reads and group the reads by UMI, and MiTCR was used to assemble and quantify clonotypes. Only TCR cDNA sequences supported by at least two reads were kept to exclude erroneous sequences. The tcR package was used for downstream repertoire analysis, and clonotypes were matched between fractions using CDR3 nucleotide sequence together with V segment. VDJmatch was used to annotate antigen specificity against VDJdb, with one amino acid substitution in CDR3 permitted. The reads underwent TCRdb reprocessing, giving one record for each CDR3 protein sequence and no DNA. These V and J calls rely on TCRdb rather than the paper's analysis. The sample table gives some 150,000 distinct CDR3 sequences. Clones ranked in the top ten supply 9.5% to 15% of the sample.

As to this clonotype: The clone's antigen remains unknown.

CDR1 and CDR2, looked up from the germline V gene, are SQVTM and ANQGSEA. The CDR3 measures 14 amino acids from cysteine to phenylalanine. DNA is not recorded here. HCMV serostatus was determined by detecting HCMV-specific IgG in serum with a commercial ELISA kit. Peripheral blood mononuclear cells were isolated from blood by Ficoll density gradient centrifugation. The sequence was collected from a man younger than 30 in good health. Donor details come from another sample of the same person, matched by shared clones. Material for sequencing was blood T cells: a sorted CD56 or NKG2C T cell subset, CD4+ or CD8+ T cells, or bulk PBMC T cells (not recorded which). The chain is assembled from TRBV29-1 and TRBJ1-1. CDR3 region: CSVVPLEGYTEAFF. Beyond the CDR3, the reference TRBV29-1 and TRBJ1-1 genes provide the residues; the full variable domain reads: SAVISQKPSRDICQRGTSLTIQCQVDSQVTMMFWYRQQPGQSLTLIATANQGSEATYESGFVIDKFPISRPNLTFSTLTVSNMSPEDSSIYLCSVVPLEGYTEAFFGQGTRLTVV.